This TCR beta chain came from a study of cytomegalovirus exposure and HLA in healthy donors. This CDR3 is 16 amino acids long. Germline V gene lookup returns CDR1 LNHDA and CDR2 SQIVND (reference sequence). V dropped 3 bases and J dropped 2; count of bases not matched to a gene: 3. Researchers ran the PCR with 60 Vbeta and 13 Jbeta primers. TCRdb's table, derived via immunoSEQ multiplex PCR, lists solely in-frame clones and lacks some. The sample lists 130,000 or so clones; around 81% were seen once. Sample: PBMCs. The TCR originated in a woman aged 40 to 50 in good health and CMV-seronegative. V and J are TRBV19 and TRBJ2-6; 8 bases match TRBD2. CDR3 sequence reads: CASSMRGATGANVLTF. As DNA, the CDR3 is TGTGCCAGTAGTATGCGGGGGGCTACTGGGGCCAACGTCCTGACTTTC.